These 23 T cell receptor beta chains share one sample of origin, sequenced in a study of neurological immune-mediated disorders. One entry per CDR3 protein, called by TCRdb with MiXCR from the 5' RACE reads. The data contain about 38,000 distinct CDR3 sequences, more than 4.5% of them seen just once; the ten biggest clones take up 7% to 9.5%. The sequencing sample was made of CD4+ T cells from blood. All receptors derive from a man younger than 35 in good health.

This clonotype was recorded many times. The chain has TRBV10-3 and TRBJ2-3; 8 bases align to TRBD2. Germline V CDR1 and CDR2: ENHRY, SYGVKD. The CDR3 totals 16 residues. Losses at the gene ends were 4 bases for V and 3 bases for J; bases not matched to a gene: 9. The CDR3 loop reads CAISGLAGISTDTQYF. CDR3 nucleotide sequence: TGTGCCATCAGTGGTTTAGCGGGGATCAGTACAGATACGCAGTATTTT.

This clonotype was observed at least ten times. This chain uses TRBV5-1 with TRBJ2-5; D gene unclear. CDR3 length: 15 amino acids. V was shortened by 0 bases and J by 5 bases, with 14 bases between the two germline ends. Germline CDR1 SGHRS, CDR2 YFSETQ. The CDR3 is CASSLAGTSGETQYF. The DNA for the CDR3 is TGCGCCAGCAGCTTGGCCGGAACGTCTGGGGAGACCCAGTACTTC.

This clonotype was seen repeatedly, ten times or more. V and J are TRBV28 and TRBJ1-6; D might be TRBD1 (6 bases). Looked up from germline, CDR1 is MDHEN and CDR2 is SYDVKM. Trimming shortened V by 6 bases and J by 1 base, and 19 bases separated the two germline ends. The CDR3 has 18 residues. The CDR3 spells CASSYPPGASSYNSPLHF. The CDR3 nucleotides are TGTGCCAGCAGCTACCCACCGGGGGCGAGTTCCTATAATTCACCCCTCCACTTT.

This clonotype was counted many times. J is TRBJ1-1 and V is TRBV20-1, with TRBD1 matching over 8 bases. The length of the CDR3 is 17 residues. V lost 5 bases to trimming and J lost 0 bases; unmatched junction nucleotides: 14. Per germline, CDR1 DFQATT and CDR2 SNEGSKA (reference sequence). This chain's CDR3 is CSAQNRDRPQMNTEAFF. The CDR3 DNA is TGCAGTGCTCAGAACCGGGACAGGCCACAAATGAACACTGAAGCTTTCTTT.

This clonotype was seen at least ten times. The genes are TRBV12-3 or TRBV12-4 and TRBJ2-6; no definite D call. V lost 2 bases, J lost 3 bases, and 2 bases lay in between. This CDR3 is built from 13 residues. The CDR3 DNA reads TGTGCCAGCAGTTTACTTGGGGCCAACGTCCTGACTTTC. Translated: CASSLLGANVLTF.

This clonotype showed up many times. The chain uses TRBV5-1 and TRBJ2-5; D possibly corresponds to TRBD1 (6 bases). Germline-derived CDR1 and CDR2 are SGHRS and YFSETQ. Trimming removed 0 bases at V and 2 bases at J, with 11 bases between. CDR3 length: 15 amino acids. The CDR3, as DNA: TGCGCCAGCAGCTTGGCTACAGGACAGCAAGAGACCCAGTACTTC. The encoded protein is CASSLATGQQETQYF.

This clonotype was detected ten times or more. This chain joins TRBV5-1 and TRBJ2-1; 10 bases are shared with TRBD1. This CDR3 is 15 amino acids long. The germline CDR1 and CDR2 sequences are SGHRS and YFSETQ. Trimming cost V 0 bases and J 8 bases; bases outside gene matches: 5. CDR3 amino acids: CASSLGQGAIDEQFF. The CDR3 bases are TGCGCCAGCAGCTTGGGACAGGGGGCGATCGATGAGCAGTTCTTC. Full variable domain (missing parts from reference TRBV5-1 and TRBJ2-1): KAGVTQTPRYLIKTRGQQVTLSCSPISGHRSVSWYQQTPGQGLQFLFEYFSETQRNKGNFPGRFSGRQFSNSRSEMNVSTLELGDSALYLCASSLGQGAIDEQFFGPGTRLTVL.

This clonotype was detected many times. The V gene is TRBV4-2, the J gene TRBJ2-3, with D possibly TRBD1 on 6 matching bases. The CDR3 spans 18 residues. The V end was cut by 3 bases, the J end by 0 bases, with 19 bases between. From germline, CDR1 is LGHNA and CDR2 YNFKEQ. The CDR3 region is CASSQLITTGVSTDTQYF. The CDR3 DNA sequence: TGTGCCAGCAGCCAGTTAATTACGACAGGTGTTAGCACAGATACGCAGTATTTT.

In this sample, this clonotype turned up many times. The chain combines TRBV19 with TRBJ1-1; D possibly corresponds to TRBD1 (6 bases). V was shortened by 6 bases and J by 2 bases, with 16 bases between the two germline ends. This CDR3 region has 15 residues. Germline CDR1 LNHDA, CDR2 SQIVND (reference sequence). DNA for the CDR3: TGTGCCAGTAGCCCAACCCAGGGGATCAACACTGAAGCTTTCTTT. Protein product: CASSPTQGINTEAFF.

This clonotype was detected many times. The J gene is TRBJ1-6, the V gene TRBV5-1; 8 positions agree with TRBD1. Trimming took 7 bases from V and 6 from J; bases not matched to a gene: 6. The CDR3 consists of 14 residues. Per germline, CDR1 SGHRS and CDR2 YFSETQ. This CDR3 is CASAGGRVNSPLHF. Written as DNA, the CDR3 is TGCGCCAGCGCAGGGGGCAGAGTTAATTCACCCCTCCACTTT.

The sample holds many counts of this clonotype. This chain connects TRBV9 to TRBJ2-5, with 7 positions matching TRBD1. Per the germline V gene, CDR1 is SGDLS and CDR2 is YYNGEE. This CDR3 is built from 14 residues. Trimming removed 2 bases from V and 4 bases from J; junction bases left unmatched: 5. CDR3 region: CASSVSGTVETQYF. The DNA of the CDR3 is TGTGCCAGCAGCGTTTCCGGGACAGTAGAGACCCAGTACTTC.

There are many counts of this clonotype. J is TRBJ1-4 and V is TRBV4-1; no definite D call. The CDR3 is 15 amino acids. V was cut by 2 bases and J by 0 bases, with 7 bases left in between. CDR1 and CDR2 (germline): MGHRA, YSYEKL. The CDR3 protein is CASSQSGATNEKLFF. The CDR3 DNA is TGCGCCAGCAGCCAAAGCGGTGCAACTAATGAAAAACTGTTTTTT.

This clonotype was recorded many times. The CDR3 sequence: CASSLVSAGENIQYF. In DNA, the CDR3 is TGCGCCAGCAGCTTGGTATCCGCCGGAGAAAACATTCAGTACTTC. The chain combines TRBV5-1 with TRBJ2-4; no reliable D call. Germline V CDR1 and CDR2: SGHRS, YFSETQ. This CDR3 contains 15 residues. Trimming shortened V by 0 bases and J by 5 bases, and 12 bases separated the two germline ends. Variable domain in full (rest from reference TRBV5-1 and TRBJ2-4): KAGVTQTPRYLIKTRGQQVTLSCSPISGHRSVSWYQQTPGQGLQFLFEYFSETQRNKGNFPGRFSGRQFSNSRSEMNVSTLELGDSALYLCASSLVSAGENIQYFGAGTRLSVL.

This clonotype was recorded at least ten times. CDR3 in DNA: TGTGCCAGCAGCGCGAGTCGAGGTAGCACAGATACGCAGTATTTT. Its protein is CASSASRGSTDTQYF. The chain uses TRBV7-3 and TRBJ2-3; D is unresolved. This CDR3 has 15 residues. Germline V gene sequence: CDR1 SGHTA, CDR2 FQGTGA. V gave up 5 bases and J gave up 0 bases, with 12 bases separating them.

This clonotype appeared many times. The CDR3 loop reads CATSREGNGANVLTF. The CDR3 region has the DNA TGTGCCACCAGCAGAGAGGGTAATGGGGCCAACGTCCTGACTTTC. The rearrangement uses TRBV15 and TRBJ2-6, with unresolved D. Germline CDR1 and CDR2: LNHNV and YYDKDF (reference sequence). Trimming took off 0 bases at V and 3 bases at J, with 6 bases between the two ends. The CDR3 runs to 15 residues.

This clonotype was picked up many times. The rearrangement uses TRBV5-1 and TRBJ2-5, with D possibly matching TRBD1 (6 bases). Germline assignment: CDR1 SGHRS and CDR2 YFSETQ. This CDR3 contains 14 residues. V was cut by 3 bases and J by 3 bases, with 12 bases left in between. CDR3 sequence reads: CASSSRTEKETQYF. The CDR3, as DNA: TGCGCCAGCAGCTCTAGGACAGAGAAAGAGACCCAGTACTTC. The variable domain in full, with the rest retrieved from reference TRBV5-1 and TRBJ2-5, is KAGVTQTPRYLIKTRGQQVTLSCSPISGHRSVSWYQQTPGQGLQFLFEYFSETQRNKGNFPGRFSGRQFSNSRSEMNVSTLELGDSALYLCASSSRTEKETQYFGPGTRLLVL.

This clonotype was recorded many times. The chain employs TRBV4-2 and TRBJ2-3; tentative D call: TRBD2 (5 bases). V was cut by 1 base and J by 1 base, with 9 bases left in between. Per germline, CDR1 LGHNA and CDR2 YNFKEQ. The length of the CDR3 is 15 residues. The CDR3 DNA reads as TGTGCCAGCAGCCAAGCCGGAGGAGGCACAGATACGCAGTATTTT. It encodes CASSQAGGGTDTQYF.

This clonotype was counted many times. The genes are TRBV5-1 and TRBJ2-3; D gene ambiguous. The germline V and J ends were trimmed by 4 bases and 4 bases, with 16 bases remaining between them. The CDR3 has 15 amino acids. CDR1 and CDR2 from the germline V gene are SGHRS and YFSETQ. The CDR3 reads CASSPRWSLSDTQYF. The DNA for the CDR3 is TGCGCCAGCAGCCCGCGTTGGTCGTTGTCAGATACGCAGTATTTT.

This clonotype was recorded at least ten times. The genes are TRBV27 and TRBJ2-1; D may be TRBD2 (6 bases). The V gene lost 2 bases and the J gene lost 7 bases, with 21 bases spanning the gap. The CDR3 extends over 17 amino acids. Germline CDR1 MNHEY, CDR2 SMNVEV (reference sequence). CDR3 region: CASSLNPSAEGGNEQFF. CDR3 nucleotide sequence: TGTGCCAGCAGTTTAAACCCCTCCGCGGAGGGTGGAAATGAGCAGTTCTTC.

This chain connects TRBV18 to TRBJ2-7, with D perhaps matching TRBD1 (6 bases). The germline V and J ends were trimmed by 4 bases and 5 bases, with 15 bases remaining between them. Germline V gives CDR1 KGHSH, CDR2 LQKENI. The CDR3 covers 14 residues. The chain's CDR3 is CASSQTDSFHEQYF. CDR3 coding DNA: TGTGCCAGCTCACAAACGGACAGTTTCCACGAGCAGTACTTC. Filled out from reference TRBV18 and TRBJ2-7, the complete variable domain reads NAGVMQNPRHLVRRRGQEARLRCSPMKGHSHVYWYRQLPEEGLKFMVYLQKENIIDESGMPKERFSAEFPKEGPSILRIQQVVRGDSAAYFCASSQTDSFHEQYFGPGTRLTVT.

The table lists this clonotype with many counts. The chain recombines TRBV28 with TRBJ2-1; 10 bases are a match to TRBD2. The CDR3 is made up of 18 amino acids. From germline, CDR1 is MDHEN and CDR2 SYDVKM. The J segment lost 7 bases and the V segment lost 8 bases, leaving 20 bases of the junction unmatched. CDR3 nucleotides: TGTGCCAGCTGGGAGACAGGGAGTCTAGCGGGGGTCCAGAATGAGCAGTTCTTC. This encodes CASWETGSLAGVQNEQFF.

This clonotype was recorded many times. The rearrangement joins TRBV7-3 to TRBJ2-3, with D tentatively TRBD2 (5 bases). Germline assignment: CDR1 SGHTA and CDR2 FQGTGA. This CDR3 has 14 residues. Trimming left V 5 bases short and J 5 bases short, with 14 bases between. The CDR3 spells CASSLSGIQDTQYF. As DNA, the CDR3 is TGTGCCAGCAGCCTGAGCGGTATCCAAGATACGCAGTATTTT.

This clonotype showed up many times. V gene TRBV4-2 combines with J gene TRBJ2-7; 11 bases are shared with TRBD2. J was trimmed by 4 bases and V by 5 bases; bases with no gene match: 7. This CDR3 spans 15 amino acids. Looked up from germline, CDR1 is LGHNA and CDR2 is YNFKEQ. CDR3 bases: TGTGCCAGCAGCAATCGACTAGCGGGAATTTACGAGCAGTACTTC. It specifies CASSNRLAGIYEQYF.